What follows are 23 T cell receptor beta chains derived from one specimen sequenced in a study of T cell responses to AZD1222 COVID-19 vaccine. The assay was immunoSEQ multiplex PCR, and TCRdb's table has in-frame clones only and misses some. This sample yields 100,000 or so clones, of which more than 75% are seen a single time; 4.5% to 6% belongs to the top ten. The starting material was peripheral blood, obtained on day 0 of AZD1222 vaccination. Source of these receptors: an adult in good health.

The chain combines TRBV12-3 or TRBV12-4 with TRBJ1-2; D call uncertain. The V gene lost 3 bases and the J gene lost 5 bases, with 10 bases spanning the gap. This CDR3 is built from 13 residues. CDR3 nucleotide sequence: TGTGCCAGCAGTTTTGGGGAGGCGTATGGCTACACCTTC. This sequence encodes CASSFGEAYGYTF.

The chain is built from TRBV14 and TRBJ1-3; a possible D gene is TRBD1 (6 bases). This CDR3 has 13 residues. V was shortened by 5 bases and J by 2 bases, with 7 bases between the two germline ends. Germline CDR1 and CDR2: SGHDN and FVKESK. CDR3: CASSGTTGNTIYF. The CDR3 bases are TGTGCCAGCAGCGGGACAACTGGAAACACCATATATTTT.

V is TRBV29-1 and J is TRBJ2-1; D perhaps matches TRBD1 (5 bases). Per the germline V gene, CDR1 is SQVTM and CDR2 is ANQGSEA. The V end lost 7 bases, the J end lost 6 bases, and 10 bases lay between the germline ends. The CDR3 covers 11 residues. In DNA, the CDR3 is TGCAGCGGTGACAGAGGCAATGAGCAGTTCTTC. Its translation is CSGDRGNEQFF.

The chain employs TRBV7-9 and TRBJ2-1; D unresolved. The V end lost 4 bases, the J end lost 1 base, and 14 bases lay between the germline ends. Germline V gene data show CDR1 as SEHNR and CDR2 as FQNEAQ (reference sequence). The CDR3 extends over 16 amino acids. The CDR3 sequence is CASSSRGANSYNEQFF. The CDR3, as DNA: TGTGCCAGCAGCTCGAGAGGAGCAAATTCCTACAATGAGCAGTTCTTC.

The chain combines TRBV5-4 with TRBJ1-5, with D tentatively TRBD1 (5 bases). The CDR3 is made up of 13 amino acids. Germline CDR1 reads SGHNT; CDR2 reads YYREEE (reference sequence). The ends were cut back, 4 bases at V and 8 bases at J, with 13 bases in the middle. CDR3 residues: CASSIQGSEPQHF. CDR3 nucleotide sequence: TGTGCCAGCAGCATTCAGGGAAGTGAGCCCCAGCATTTT. The full variable domain, in which reference TRBV5-4 and TRBJ1-5 provide the parts outside the CDR3, is ETGVTQSPTHLIKTRGQQVTLRCSSQSGHNTVSWYQQALGQGPQFIFQYYREEENGRGNFPPRFSGLQFPNYSSELNVNALELDDSALYLCASSIQGSEPQHFGDGTRLSIL.

The chain has TRBV7-2 and TRBJ1-6, with 7 bases fitting TRBD1. Germline loops: CDR1 SGHTA, CDR2 FQGNSA. V lost 4 bases, J lost 0 bases, and 9 bases stayed unmatched. CDR3 size: 18 residues. CDR3 coding DNA: TGTGCCAGCAGCTCGTCTCTCAGGGGGAGCTCCTATAATTCACCCCTCCACTTT. Protein sequence: CASSSSLRGSSYNSPLHF.

The chain uses TRBV20-1 and TRBJ1-4, with unresolved D. In germline, CDR1 is DFQATT, CDR2 SNEGSKA (reference sequence). V lost 7 bases, J lost 3 bases, and 6 bases lay in between. The CDR3 sequence is 11 residues long. CDR3 coding DNA: TGCAGTGTTCAGTCTAATGAAAAACTGTTTTTT. Translated, it gives CSVQSNEKLFF.

The chain recombines TRBV7-6 with TRBJ2-7; 8 bases fit TRBD1. Germline loops: CDR1 SGHVS, CDR2 FNYEAQ. V lost 5 bases, J lost 2 bases, and 11 bases stayed unmatched. This CDR3 is 16 amino acids long. The CDR3, as DNA: TGTGCCAGCAGCAATACCCAAGGACAGGGCACCTACGAGCAGTACTTC. It specifies CASSNTQGQGTYEQYF. The full variable domain, with the rest looked up from reference TRBV7-6 and TRBJ2-7, is GAGVSQSPRYKVTKRGQDVALRCDPISGHVSLYWYRQALGQGPEFLTYFNYEAQQDKSGLPNDRFSAERPEGSISTLTIQRTEQRDSAMYRCASSNTQGQGTYEQYFGPGTRLTVT.

The chain has TRBV5-4 and TRBJ1-2; 7 nucleotides align to TRBD1. V dropped 3 bases and J dropped 0; count of bases not matched to a gene: 5. Germline V lookup: CDR1 SGHNT, CDR2 YYREEE (reference sequence). This CDR3 has 15 amino acids. CDR3 sequence: CASSSLQGTNYGYTF. CDR3 in DNA: TGTGCCAGCAGCTCCCTACAGGGGACTAACTATGGCTACACCTTC.

The chain uses TRBV7-8 and TRBJ1-2; the D is unclear. The CDR3 is 13 amino acids. Germline V gives CDR1 SGHVS, CDR2 FQNEAQ. The ends were cut back, 1 base at V and 5 bases at J, with 8 bases in the middle. CDR3 sequence: CASSLDSIYGYTF. CDR3 sequence (DNA): TGTGCCAGCAGCTTAGACAGCATATATGGCTACACCTTC. Full variable domain (remainder filled in from reference TRBV7-8 and TRBJ1-2): GAGVSQSPRYKVAKRGQDVALRCDPISGHVSLFWYQQALGQGPEFLTYFQNEAQLDKSGLPSDRFFAERPEGSVSTLKIQRTQQEDSAVYLCASSLDSIYGYTFGSGTRLTVV.

This clone is categorized as medium-sized. This chain connects TRBV2 to TRBJ1-4, with 7 bases lining up with TRBD1. The V segment lost 6 bases and the J segment 7 bases; nucleotides outside the gene matches: 17. CDR3 length equals 17 residues. CDR1 is SNHLY and CDR2 is FYNNEI in the germline V gene. CDR3 amino acids: CASSPTGFYPFREKLFF. In nucleotides, the CDR3 is TGTGCCAGCAGCCCGACAGGGTTCTATCCCTTTCGTGAAAAACTGTTTTTT.

This clone is a singleton in its sample. For the CDR3, the DNA is TGTGCCAGCAGCCAAGATAGACTAGCGGGGTCGCCCTACAATGAGCAGTTCTTC. This translates into CASSQDRLAGSPYNEQFF. V and J are TRBV3-1 (or the pseudogene TRBV3-2) and TRBJ2-1, with 11 bases matching TRBD2. Germline lookup yields CDR1 LGHDT and CDR2 YNNKEL (reference sequence). After removal of 0 bases from V and 2 bases from J, the junction contained 6 bases not matched to a gene. This CDR3 is 18 amino acids long.

V gene TRBV2 combines with J gene TRBJ1-5; the D gene is possibly TRBD1 (5 bases). The CDR3 sequence is 15 residues long. With 3 bases removed from V and 3 bases from J, the gap between germline ends came to 12 bases. CDR1 is SNHLY, CDR2 FYNNEI, per germline. In nucleotides, the CDR3 is TGTGCCAGCAGTGAGTGGCAGGGAAACAATCAGCCCCAGCATTTT. As protein: CASSEWQGNNQPQHF.

The J gene is TRBJ1-4, the V gene TRBV10-3, with TRBD1 as a possible D gene (5 bases). V lost 0 bases and J lost 12, with 17 bases in between. The CDR3 is made up of 15 amino acids. The germline gives CDR1 ENHRY, CDR2 SYGVKD. The CDR3 nucleotides read TGTGCCATCAGTGAGTCAGAGGGGCGGCTAGGGGAACTGTTTTTT. Translation gives CAISESEGRLGELFF.

The V call is TRBV6-1, the J call TRBJ2-7, with TRBD1 identical over 9 bases. J lost 5 bases, V lost 1 base, and 6 bases had no gene match. The CDR3 runs to 15 residues. Per the germline V gene, CDR1 is MNHNS and CDR2 is SASEGT. The DNA of the CDR3 is TGTGCCAGCAGTGAAGTGACAGGGGGGGACGACGAGCAGTACTTC. It specifies CASSEVTGGDDEQYF.

This clone was found a few times. This chain links TRBV5-1 with TRBJ1-3, with 11 bases fitting TRBD1. There are 16 residues in the CDR3. The V gene's germline CDR1 is SGHRS and CDR2 YFSETQ. V lost 3 bases and J lost 1; bases outside the gene matches: 3. CDR3 amino acids: CASSYGTGGSGNTIYF. In DNA form, the CDR3 reads TGCGCCAGCAGCTATGGGACAGGGGGTTCTGGAAACACCATATATTTT.

Details on this clone: Other DNA sequences in the same sample also yield this CDR3. The rearrangement uses TRBV5-1 and TRBJ2-3; maybe TRBD2 (6 bases). Trimming took 3 bases from V and 4 from J, leaving 12 bases between them. CDR3 length: 14 amino acids. Germline V gene lookup returns CDR1 SGHRS and CDR2 YFSETQ. Written as DNA, the CDR3 is TGCGCCAGCAGCTCCGACTCGGGGGCAGATACGCAGTATTTT. This translates into CASSSDSGADTQYF.

The rearrangement uses TRBV27 and TRBJ1-2, with TRBD1 as a possible D gene (5 bases). Germline lookup yields CDR1 MNHEY and CDR2 SMNVEV (reference sequence). The CDR3 runs 12 residues. V lost 6 bases and J 7 bases, leaving 12 bases between the germline ends. CDR3 residues: CASRNVGGGYTF. The DNA of the CDR3 is TGTGCCAGCAGAAATGTTGGGGGTGGCTACACCTTC.

The chain is built from TRBV15 and TRBJ2-4; a possible D gene is TRBD2 (6 bases). CDR3 length: 14 amino acids. V was trimmed by 8 bases and J by 1 base, leaving 12 bases between them. CDR1 and CDR2 from the germline V gene are LNHNV and YYDKDF (reference sequence). The CDR3 DNA reads TGTGCCACCGGAGGGGCGGGGGCCAAAAACATTCAGTACTTC. This gives the protein CATGGAGAKNIQYF.

This clone was observed a handful of times. In DNA form, the CDR3 reads TGTGCCAGCACCCAGGGGGCCCTATCGGAAGCTTTCTTT. Amino acid sequence: CASTQGALSEAFF. This sequence joins TRBV25-1 and TRBJ1-1; 8 positions agree with TRBD1. Germline V gene sequence: CDR1 MGHDK, CDR2 SYGVNS. The junction had 9 bases not matched to a gene; V was cut back by 7 bases and J by 8 bases. This CDR3 comprises 13 residues.

The J gene is TRBJ2-1, the V gene TRBV30; D is possibly TRBD1 (5 bases). V was cut by 4 bases and J by 7 bases, with 14 bases left in between. The CDR3 covers 13 residues. Germline CDR1 and CDR2: GTSNPN and SVGIG (reference sequence). This CDR3 is CAWTGMLGNEQFF. Here the CDR3 DNA reads TGTGCCTGGACAGGGATGTTAGGAAATGAGCAGTTCTTC. The full variable domain, completed using reference TRBV30 and TRBJ2-1, is SQTIHQWPATLVQPVGSPLSLECTVEGTSNPNLYWYRQAAGRGLQLLFYSVGIGQISSEVPQNLSASRPQDRQFILSSKKLLLSDSGFYLCAWTGMLGNEQFFGPGTRLTVL.

The chain is built from TRBV5-4 and TRBJ2-3; D may be TRBD2 (6 bases). This CDR3 has 16 residues. V was shortened by 0 bases and J by 2 bases, with 13 bases between the two germline ends. The germline V gene has CDR1 SGHNT and CDR2 YYREEE (reference sequence). CDR3 sequence reads: CASSLAHGGDTDTQYF. The DNA for the CDR3 is TGTGCCAGCAGCTTGGCCCATGGCGGGGACACAGATACGCAGTATTTT. The variable domain in full, with the rest retrieved from reference TRBV5-4 and TRBJ2-3, is ETGVTQSPTHLIKTRGQQVTLRCSSQSGHNTVSWYQQALGQGPQFIFQYYREEENGRGNFPPRFSGLQFPNYSSELNVNALELDDSALYLCASSLAHGGDTDTQYFGPGTRLTVL.

In DNA form, the CDR3 reads TGTGCCAGCAGCCCGGGGGGGAGACAGTCCACCTACGAGCAGTACTTC. Protein sequence: CASSPGGRQSTYEQYF. The chain joins TRBV7-7 to TRBJ2-7; 8 positions agree with TRBD2. V shed 5 bases, J shed 2 bases, and the junction held 11 bases outside the gene matches. Germline assignment: CDR1 SSHAT and CDR2 FNYEAQ (reference sequence). This CDR3 region has 16 residues.